The 13 T cell receptor beta chains below come from one sample, sequenced in a study of blood T cell repertoires in COVID-19 (dated by TCRdb to the early 2020s). Library preparation was by the immunoSEQ multiplex PCR assay. The table comes from immuneACCESS by way of TCRdb, which keeps in-frame sequences with V and J called. Part of the clones is missing from these tables; in studies checked, under half for an unresolved V gene and the rest for unknown reasons. For this sample the table gives 300,000 to 400,000 clones, of which more than 70% were detected only once. 6% to 8.5% of the sample rests with the top ten. Sequencing was done on a sample of peripheral blood. The receptors originated from a woman between 65 and 79 years old with COVID-19, enrolled during active disease.

This rearrangement joins TRBV24-1 to TRBJ2-1; weak D call: TRBD2 (5 bases). The CDR3 loop spans 14 amino acids. V lost 8 bases and J 6 bases, leaving 16 bases between the germline ends. The germline V gene encodes CDR1 KGHDR and CDR2 SFDVKD. The CDR3 DNA follows: TGTGCCACCATGGGCGGGTATGGGGTCAATGAGCAGTTCTTC. The encoded protein is CATMGGYGVNEQFF.

This clone was counted between two and nine times. The chain is built from TRBV5-1 and TRBJ2-7; D gene uncertain. Trimming pared 7 bases from V and 6 bases from J, leaving 14 bases between. The CDR3 spans 12 residues. The germline gives CDR1 SGHRS, CDR2 YFSETQ. The CDR3 region is CASSLLSGEQYF. CDR3 in DNA: TGCGCCAGCTCACTGCTCTCTGGCGAGCAGTACTTC.

The CDR3 region has the DNA TGTGCCAGCAGCCCTTGGACAGCCTCACCCCTCCACTTT. Encoded protein: CASSPWTASPLHF. The chain is built from TRBV5-6 and TRBJ1-6; TRBD1 is a possible D gene (6 bases). The CDR3 has 13 residues. In germline, CDR1 is SGHDT, CDR2 YYEEEE. Deletions cut 4 bases from V and 10 bases from J, with 12 bases between.

This chain connects TRBV4-3 to TRBJ2-7; the D gene is possibly TRBD1 (6 bases). Germline loops: CDR1 LGHNA, CDR2 YSLEER. The germline V and J ends were trimmed by 1 base and 4 bases, with 14 bases remaining between them. This CDR3 contains 15 residues. The CDR3 region is CASSQVSGELYEQYF. In DNA, the CDR3 is TGCGCCAGCAGCCAAGTATCAGGGGAGTTGTACGAGCAGTACTTC.

This chain uses TRBV5-1 with TRBJ2-2; D unresolved. The CDR3 totals 14 residues. The ends were cut back, 4 bases at V and 7 bases at J, with 14 bases in the middle. Germline loops: CDR1 SGHRS, CDR2 YFSETQ. CDR3 sequence: CASSRPDSYGELFF. The CDR3 region has the DNA TGCGCCAGCAGCCGACCCGACTCTTACGGGGAGCTGTTTTTT.

The chain links TRBV5-4 to TRBJ2-6, with D uncertain. The V gene's germline CDR1 is SGHNT and CDR2 YYREEE (reference sequence). The CDR3 is made up of 15 amino acids. V gave up 1 base and J gave up 1 base, with 6 bases separating them. This chain's CDR3 is CASSLLESGANVLTF. The CDR3 DNA follows: TGTGCCAGCAGCTTGTTAGAATCTGGGGCCAACGTCCTGACTTTC. The whole variable domain, filled in from reference TRBV5-4 and TRBJ2-6, reads ETGVTQSPTHLIKTRGQQVTLRCSSQSGHNTVSWYQQALGQGPQFIFQYYREEENGRGNFPPRFSGLQFPNYSSELNVNALELDDSALYLCASSLLESGANVLTFGAGSRLTVL.

V gene TRBV6-1 combines with J gene TRBJ1-1; 7 nucleotides line up with TRBD1. The V gene's germline CDR1 is MNHNS and CDR2 SASEGT. J was trimmed by 6 bases and V by 1 base; bases with no gene match: 5. This CDR3 comprises 14 residues. CDR3 region: CASSEVRTGAEAFF. The CDR3 DNA reads as TGTGCCAGCAGTGAAGTTAGAACAGGGGCTGAAGCTTTCTTT.

V is TRBV5-1 and J is TRBJ2-7; TRBD2 matches at 9 bases. Germline V lookup: CDR1 SGHRS, CDR2 YFSETQ. The trim removed 1 base at V and 6 bases at J, leaving 8 bases unmatched. The CDR3 is 15 residues long. The CDR3, as DNA: TGCGCCAGCAGCTTGTACGGCGGGGGGGAAGGCGAGCAGTACTTC. Residues: CASSLYGGGEGEQYF.

The chain recombines TRBV7-8 with TRBJ1-1, with 7 bases fitting TRBD1. The V segment lost 4 bases and the J segment 1 base; nucleotides outside the gene matches: 12. CDR1 and CDR2 (germline): SGHVS, FQNEAQ. This CDR3 region has 17 residues. The CDR3 loop reads CASSSIQTGWRNTEAFF. Here the CDR3 DNA reads TGTGCCAGCAGCTCGATACAGACAGGGTGGAGGAACACTGAAGCTTTCTTT.

This chain links TRBV3-1 (or the pseudogene TRBV3-2) with TRBJ1-2, with TRBD1 as a possible D gene (6 bases). The CDR3 contains 13 residues. Between the trimmed V and J ends, which lost 1 base and 8 bases, there was a span of 11 bases. CDR1 and CDR2 (germline): LGHDT, YNNKEL (reference sequence). The CDR3 coding sequence is TGTGCCAGCAGCCAAGGGAGCGACAGGGGCTACACCTTC. Amino acid sequence: CASSQGSDRGYTF.

V usage is TRBV6-5 and J usage is TRBJ1-1; maybe TRBD1 (6 bases). V was cut by 10 bases and J by 5 bases, with 14 bases left in between. The CDR3 runs 12 residues. CDR1 and CDR2 from the germline V gene are MNHEY and SVGAGI. CDR3 DNA: TGTGCCACCAGGGCAGGGGAAACTGAAGCTTTCTTT. Amino acids: CATRAGETEAFF.

CDR3 bases: TGTGCCAGCAGTTTGAGAGTCGGCTACACCTTC. Translating gives CASSLRVGYTF. J is TRBJ1-2 and V is TRBV28; D is ambiguous. V was clipped by 3 bases and J by 8 bases, with 7 bases between them. CDR1 and CDR2 (germline): MDHEN, SYDVKM. This CDR3 is built from 11 residues.

Worth noting for this clone: Other DNA sequences in the same sample also yield this CDR3. V gene TRBV7-2 combines with J gene TRBJ2-1; no clear D gene. The V end lost 5 bases, the J end lost 4 bases, and 3 bases lay between the germline ends. The CDR3 has 11 amino acids. CDR1 is SGHTA and CDR2 is FQGNSA in the germline V gene. This chain's CDR3 is CASSPYNEQFF. The CDR3 nucleotides read TGTGCCAGCAGCCCATACAATGAGCAGTTCTTC.